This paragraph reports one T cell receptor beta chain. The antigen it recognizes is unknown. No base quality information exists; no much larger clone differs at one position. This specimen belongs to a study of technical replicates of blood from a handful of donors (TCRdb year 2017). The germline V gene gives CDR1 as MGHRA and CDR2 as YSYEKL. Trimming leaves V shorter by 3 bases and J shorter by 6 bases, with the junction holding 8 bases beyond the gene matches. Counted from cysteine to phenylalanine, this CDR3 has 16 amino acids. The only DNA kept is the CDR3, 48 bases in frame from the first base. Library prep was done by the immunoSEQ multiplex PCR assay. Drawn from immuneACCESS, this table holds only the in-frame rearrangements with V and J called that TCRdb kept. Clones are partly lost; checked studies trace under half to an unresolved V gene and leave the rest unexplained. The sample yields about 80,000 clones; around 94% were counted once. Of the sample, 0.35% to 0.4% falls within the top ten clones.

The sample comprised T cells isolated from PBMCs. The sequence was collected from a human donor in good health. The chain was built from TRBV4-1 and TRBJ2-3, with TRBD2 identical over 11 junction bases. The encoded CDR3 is CASSQPTSGNSDTQYF. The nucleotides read TGCGCCAGCAGCCAGCCGACTAGCGGGAATTCCGATACGCAGTATTTT.